This T cell receptor beta chain was recovered during a study of blood T cell repertoires in COVID-19. Under the authors' procedure: Nucleated cell counts were estimated from reference gene primer amplification. Using immunoSEQ multiplex PCR, the repertoire was profiled, and TCRdb retains in-frame clones only, with some absent. The V and J calls and clone size were taken over from that table, and D and trimming were inferred from the DNA. The data show roughly 97,000 clones, over 75% seen once. The TCR originated in a human donor in a cohort sampled during active COVID-19. What was sequenced was peripheral blood.

The CDR3 nucleotides read TGTGCCAGCAGCCCCGACTCCGCAGGCACAGATACGCAGTATTTT. Its protein product is CASSPDSAGTDTQYF. The chain uses TRBV6-6 and TRBJ2-3; D gene unclear. This CDR3 spans 15 amino acids. From germline, CDR1 is MNHNY and CDR2 SVGAGI (reference sequence). The ends were cut back, 6 bases at V and 1 base at J, with 14 bases in the middle.